Shown below are 4 T cell receptor beta chains from a single sample sequenced in a study of T cells in Graves' hyperthyroidism and ophthalmopathy. There were TCR beta CDR3 regions amplified from RNA transcripts. RT-PCR in the first round (using the HTBI primer set) targeted the TCR CDR3. TCRdb ran MiXCR on the multiplex PCR reads and lists one entry per CDR3 protein. The data show fewer than 550,000 distinct CDR3 sequences, roughly 14% seen once. The source material was blood. Every receptor here comes from a young woman with Graves' hyperthyroidism.

This chain connects TRBV6-1 to TRBJ2-5; D uncertain. Germline lookup yields CDR1 MNHNS and CDR2 SASEGT. V lost 8 bases and J 7 bases, leaving 14 bases between the germline ends. The CDR3 sequence is 12 residues long. CDR3 in amino acids: CASYRLRGTQYF. The CDR3 nucleotides read TGTGCCAGCTACCGATTAAGAGGGACCCAGTACTTC.

The table lists this clonotype with many counts. The V call is TRBV11-2, the J call TRBJ2-1; D could derive from TRBD1 or TRBD2 (6 bases each). This CDR3 is 15 amino acids long. V dropped 3 bases and J dropped 10 bases, with 19 bases sitting between them. Germline V gives CDR1 SGHAT, CDR2 FQNNGV. Written as DNA, the CDR3 is TGTGCCAGCAGCTTCCCGAATCGGGGGCTGAGGGAGCAGTTCTTC. Translated, it gives CASSFPNRGLREQFF. Looking up the rest from reference TRBV11-2 and TRBJ2-1 gives the full variable domain: EAGVAQSPRYKIIEKRQSVAFWCNPISGHATLYWYQQILGQGPKLLIQFQNNGVVDDSQLPKDRFSAERLKGVDSTLKIQPAKLEDSAVYLCASSFPNRGLREQFFGPGTRLTVL.

This clonotype has a count of ten or more. The chain is built from TRBV12-3 or TRBV12-4 and TRBJ1-5, with TRBD1 identical over 10 bases. The V segment lost 5 bases and the J segment 2 bases; nucleotides outside the gene matches: 12. This CDR3 region has 18 residues. The CDR3 nucleotides are TGTGCCAGCAGTCCACGGGACAGGGGATGGATCGGCAATCAGCCCCAGCATTTT. This translates into CASSPRDRGWIGNQPQHF.

V gene TRBV9 combines with J gene TRBJ2-7; 7 bases align to TRBD1. J lost 2 bases, V lost 0 bases, and 8 bases had no gene match. This CDR3 has 16 amino acids. Germline CDR1 SGDLS, CDR2 YYNGEE. CDR3 residues: CASSVDRDSIPYEQYF. CDR3 nucleotides: TGTGCCAGCAGCGTAGACCGGGACAGTATTCCCTACGAGCAGTACTTC.